A single sample is the source of the 21 T cell receptor beta chains below, sequenced in a study of cytomegalovirus exposure and HLA in healthy donors. PCR involved 60 Vbeta and 13 Jbeta primers. Assay used: immunoSEQ multiplex PCR; TCRdb lists only in-frame clones, some missing. In the table there are around 91,000 clones, roughly 86% of which are singletons. What was sequenced was PBMCs. The receptor source for this set is a man aged 25 to 45 in good health and CMV-seropositive.

V and J are TRBV27 and TRBJ2-7; 9 bases line up with TRBD1. The CDR3 is 14 residues long. J lost 3 bases, V lost 2 bases, and 2 bases had no gene match. Germline CDR1 is MNHEY and CDR2 is SMNVEV (reference sequence). For the CDR3, the DNA is TGTGCCAGCAGTTTACGACAGGGGGGCTACGAGCAGTACTTC. Encoded protein: CASSLRQGGYEQYF.

The chain couples TRBV28 to TRBJ1-2; 9 bases align to TRBD1. The J segment lost 5 bases and the V segment lost 2 bases, leaving 6 bases of the junction unmatched. The germline V gene encodes CDR1 MDHEN and CDR2 SYDVKM. The CDR3 length is 15 residues. This CDR3 reads CASSLGTGSLYGYTF. The CDR3 DNA is TGTGCCAGCAGTTTAGGGACAGGGTCCCTATATGGCTACACCTTC.

J is TRBJ1-2 and V is TRBV20-1, with D hard to call. Germline V gene data show CDR1 as DFQATT and CDR2 as SNEGSKA (reference sequence). The CDR3 consists of 11 residues. V shed 5 bases and J shed 5 bases, with 9 bases lying between them. In DNA, the CDR3 is TGCAGTGCTGAGGAAGATTATGGCTACACCTTC. Protein: CSAEEDYGYTF.

This sequence joins TRBV7-9 and TRBJ2-7, with TRBD2 matching 8 bases. The CDR3 runs to 15 residues. Germline V gene data show CDR1 as SEHNR and CDR2 as FQNEAQ (reference sequence). The ends lost 6 bases at V and 3 bases at J; junction bases unmatched: 10. The CDR3 loop reads CASSQIAGPIYEQYF. For the CDR3, the DNA is TGTGCCAGCAGTCAAATAGCGGGACCGATCTACGAGCAGTACTTC.

The chain couples TRBV28 to TRBJ2-7; 7 bases agree with TRBD2. V dropped 4 bases and J dropped 0; count of bases not matched to a gene: 9. CDR3 size: 16 residues. The germline V gene has CDR1 MDHEN and CDR2 SYDVKM. CDR3: CASSSGLGRSSYEQYF. The CDR3 DNA is TGTGCCAGCAGTTCCGGACTAGGAAGGAGCTCCTACGAGCAGTACTTC.

The chain joins TRBV27 to TRBJ1-1; a possible D gene is TRBD1 (5 bases). CDR1 is MNHEY, CDR2 SMNVEV, per germline (reference sequence). V was cut by 8 bases and J by 5 bases, with 15 bases left in between. The CDR3 has 13 residues. CDR3 coding DNA: TGTGCCAGCGGGACGGGGAGGGGAACTGAAGCTTTCTTT. Protein product: CASGTGRGTEAFF.

This clone was recorded a few times. V and J are TRBV4-1 and TRBJ1-4; tentative D call: TRBD1 (6 bases). V was cut by 3 bases and J by 3 bases, with 20 bases left in between. The germline V gene has CDR1 MGHRA and CDR2 YSYEKL. This CDR3 is built from 18 residues. CDR3 residues: CASSHTSGGRWSNEKLFF. The CDR3 bases are TGCGCCAGCAGCCACACTTCCGGGGGGCGATGGTCTAATGAAAAACTGTTTTTT.

The chain has TRBV18 and TRBJ2-5, with 7 bases identical to TRBD2. Germline V gene sequence: CDR1 KGHSH, CDR2 LQKENI. V trimming: 3 bases; J trimming: 2 bases; junction bases outside the gene matches: 6. This CDR3 region has 15 residues. The CDR3 DNA follows: TGTGCCAGCTCACCGGGGGGGATTTTGCAAGAGACCCAGTACTTC. Its translation is CASSPGGILQETQYF.

This sequence joins TRBV5-1 and TRBJ1-2; D is unclear. V dropped 0 bases and J dropped 5 bases, with 11 bases sitting between them. Germline CDR1 and CDR2: SGHRS and YFSETQ. The CDR3 is made up of 14 amino acids. The CDR3: CASSLVGGPYGYTF. The CDR3, as DNA: TGCGCCAGCAGCTTGGTTGGAGGTCCGTATGGCTACACCTTC.

V is TRBV5-1 and J is TRBJ2-7; TRBD1 matches 9 bases. Germline V gives CDR1 SGHRS, CDR2 YFSETQ. J was trimmed by 6 bases and V by 0 bases; bases with no gene match: 7. The CDR3 length is 15 residues. The CDR3 loop is CASSLDRGQISEQYF. The CDR3 DNA reads TGCGCCAGCAGCTTGGACAGGGGGCAAATCAGCGAGCAGTACTTC.

J is TRBJ1-5 and V is TRBV19; perhaps TRBD1 as D (6 bases). Trimming left V 4 bases short and J 1 base short, with 11 bases between. The germline V gene encodes CDR1 LNHDA and CDR2 SQIVND (reference sequence). CDR3 length equals 15 residues. This CDR3 is CASSSRGYSNQPQHF. For the CDR3, the DNA is TGTGCCAGTAGTAGTAGGGGGTACAGCAATCAGCCCCAGCATTTT. The full variable domain, in which reference TRBV19 and TRBJ1-5 provide the parts outside the CDR3, is DGGITQSPKYLFRKEGQNVTLSCEQNLNHDAMYWYRQDPGQGLRLIYYSQIVNDFQKGDIAEGYSVSREKKESFPLTVTSAQKNPTAFYLCASSSRGYSNQPQHFGDGTRLSIL.

The CDR3 spells CASSQDPGTGINYGYTF. The CDR3 DNA reads TGCGCCAGCAGCCAAGACCCTGGGACAGGGATCAACTATGGCTACACCTTC. The rearrangement uses TRBV4-1 and TRBJ1-2, with 9 positions matching TRBD1. CDR3 size: 17 residues. Germline V gene lookup returns CDR1 MGHRA and CDR2 YSYEKL. V shed 0 bases, J shed 2 bases, and the junction held 7 bases outside the gene matches.

V usage is TRBV2 and J usage is TRBJ1-2, with D unclear. Germline V gene lookup returns CDR1 SNHLY and CDR2 FYNNEI. V was trimmed by 4 bases and J by 5 bases, leaving 14 bases between them. The CDR3 is 14 amino acids. The CDR3 here is CASSAGILGYGYTF. CDR3 nucleotides: TGTGCCAGCAGTGCCGGGATCCTGGGGTATGGCTACACCTTC.

The chain couples TRBV11-1 to TRBJ2-7, with D unresolved. CDR1 and CDR2 from the germline V gene are SGHAT and FQDESV (reference sequence). The CDR3 sequence is 15 residues long. Deletions cut 6 bases from V and 2 bases from J, with 17 bases between. CDR3 in amino acids: CASRDRPSGPYEQYF. CDR3 DNA sequence: TGTGCCAGCAGGGATAGACCGTCAGGCCCCTACGAGCAGTACTTC. The full variable domain, with the rest looked up from reference TRBV11-1 and TRBJ2-7, is EAEVAQSPRYKITEKSQAVAFWCDPISGHATLYWYRQILGQGPELLVQFQDESVVDDSQLPKDRFSAERLKGVDSTLKIQPAELGDSAMYLCASRDRPSGPYEQYFGPGTRLTVT.

V gene TRBV7-6 combines with J gene TRBJ2-1, with 9 bases identical to TRBD2. The CDR3 is made up of 15 amino acids. Trimming at V came to 5 bases and at J to 9 bases, leaving 11 bases not matched to a gene. The V gene's germline CDR1 is SGHVS and CDR2 FNYEAQ. CDR3 sequence (DNA): TGTGCCAGCAGCGCTAGTGCGGGAGGGATAGGTGAGCAGTTCTTC. As protein: CASSASAGGIGEQFF.

The chain uses TRBV7-3 and TRBJ2-7, with TRBD1 identical over 9 bases. V trimming: 2 bases; J trimming: 7 bases; junction bases outside the gene matches: 6. There are 14 residues in the CDR3. The germline V gene encodes CDR1 SGHTA and CDR2 FQGTGA. The CDR3 region is CASSLVGDRDEQYF. CDR3 sequence (DNA): TGTGCCAGCAGCTTAGTCGGGGACAGGGATGAGCAGTACTTC.

The rearrangement links TRBV18 to TRBJ2-1, with D perhaps TRBD2 (6 bases). Deletions cut 2 bases from V and 9 bases from J, with 8 bases between. This CDR3 spans 12 amino acids. Germline assignment: CDR1 KGHSH and CDR2 LQKENI. The CDR3: CASSPRGGEQFF. The CDR3 coding sequence is TGTGCCAGCTCACCAAGGGGAGGTGAGCAGTTCTTC. The complete variable domain, with remaining parts taken from reference TRBV18 and TRBJ2-1, reads NAGVMQNPRHLVRRRGQEARLRCSPMKGHSHVYWYRQLPEEGLKFMVYLQKENIIDESGMPKERFSAEFPKEGPSILRIQQVVRGDSAAYFCASSPRGGEQFFGPGTRLTVL.

This clone occurred a few times. V usage is TRBV6-5 and J usage is TRBJ1-1; the D is unclear. Deletions cut 2 bases from V and 10 bases from J, with 11 bases between. Per the germline V gene, CDR1 is MNHEY and CDR2 is SVGAGI. The CDR3 is 12 residues long. The CDR3 nucleotides read TGTGCCAGCAGTTACGAGGACGGGAGAGCTTTCTTT. This gives the protein CASSYEDGRAFF.

V gene TRBV30 combines with J gene TRBJ2-7; no definite D call. Deletions cut 0 bases from V and 5 bases from J, with 20 bases between. The V gene's germline CDR1 is GTSNPN and CDR2 SVGIG (reference sequence). The CDR3 has 16 residues. CDR3 region: CAWSVPNKASWNEQYF. DNA for the CDR3: TGTGCCTGGAGTGTACCCAACAAAGCTAGTTGGAACGAGCAGTACTTC.

This sequence joins TRBV14 and TRBJ2-7, with D possibly being TRBD2 (6 bases). This CDR3 is built from 13 residues. Trimming took off 4 bases at V and 5 bases at J, with 12 bases between the two ends. Germline CDR1 is SGHDN and CDR2 is FVKESK. CDR3 in amino acids: CASSPPGLDEQYF. CDR3 DNA sequence: TGTGCCAGCAGCCCCCCGGGACTGGACGAGCAGTACTTC.

The chain is built from TRBV6-5 and TRBJ2-3; 7 nucleotides align to TRBD2. V lost 5 bases and J lost 2; bases outside the gene matches: 4. From germline, CDR1 is MNHEY and CDR2 SVGAGI. The CDR3 length is 14 residues. The CDR3 nucleotides read TGTGCCAGCAGTGAGCGGGGACTCACAGATACGCAGTATTTT. Its protein is CASSERGLTDTQYF.